This TCR beta chain was captured in a study of blood T cell repertoires in COVID-19. Background on the study: The study drew acute and convalescent COVID-19 samples from the United States, Italy and Spain. The analysed material was cDNA or gDNA that came from T cells, B-cell-depleted T cells, or PBMCs.

Original processing methods: Using reference gene primer amplification, nucleated cell counts were estimated. The data were produced by immunoSEQ multiplex PCR, yet TCRdb's version contains in-frame clones alone and is incomplete. Clone size and the V and J calls come from that table; the DNA yielded D and trimming. The table includes roughly 100,000 clones, 70% to 90% detected once. This CDR3 has 16 amino acids. Germline lookup yields CDR1 SGHTA and CDR2 FQGNSA. Trimming cost V 4 bases and J 3 bases; bases outside gene matches: 9. This clone was seen repeatedly, ten times or more. This TCR was recovered from a man aged 50-59 years in a cohort sampled during active COVID-19. The V call is TRBV7-2, the J call TRBJ2-1, with TRBD1 matching 7 bases. Sequenced sample: peripheral blood. This CDR3 is CASSSTGVRDYNEQFF. The CDR3, as DNA: TGTGCCAGCAGCTCAACAGGGGTTCGGGACTACAATGAGCAGTTCTTC.